This entry is about one TCR beta chain. Antigen specificity is unknown. The germline gene is not matched at one end of the junction; a read error may be the cause. These data belong to a study of tumor-infiltrating lymphocytes in primary liver carcinoma. Starting material of 450 to 550 ng total RNA yielded TCR beta cDNA via a constant-region primer. ARM-PCR, slightly modified, supplied the TCR beta libraries through three nested multiplex PCR rounds. For approximately 11 cycles apiece, the opening two PCR rounds ran with TRBV1-TRBV30 forward primers and a C-beta reverse primer. In TCRdb, the multiplex PCR reads were re-called with MiXCR into one record per CDR3 protein. The sample carries about 22,000 distinct CDR3 sequences, 80% recorded once. The CDR3 is 17 amino acids. Germline V gene lookup returns CDR1 SGHKS and CDR2 YYEKEE (reference sequence). Study-wide findings and caveats: Tumors and blood were compared for top-250-clone fraction, and tumors had the significantly higher value (p = 0.039). Among the pair types, tumor region pairs showed more overlap than tumor-adjacent and tumor-blood pairs. All five tumor regions shared only about 8-25% of top clones.

From unsorted bulk tissue weighing roughly 17-31 mg, DNA and RNA were co-extracted. All of the tumor samples contained over 80% viable tumor cells. This sequence originates from a woman in her thirties with primary liver carcinoma and hepatitis B virus infection. Sequenced material: liver tumor tissue from sampling region 2. Subset meaning: tumor region T2, inferior pole. The rearrangement uses TRBV5-5 and TRBJ2-3; D unresolved. CDR3 coding DNA: TGTTCCAGCAACTTGAGTGTTGGTGGGCCCCTTTCAGGTAGGCAGTATTTT. Residues: CSSNLSVGGPLSGRQYF.